The 9 T cell receptor beta chains in this list originate from one sample, sequenced in a study of blood T cell repertoires in COVID-19. TCRdb keeps only in-frame clones here, not all; method: immunoSEQ multiplex PCR. This table has about 160,000 clones, about four fifths appearing once. The sample comprised PBMCs or T cells enriched from blood (not recorded which). The receptors shown here come from a woman aged 55-70 years who had recovered from COVID-19.

In DNA, the CDR3 is TGTGCCATCAATGCGGATAGCAATCAGCCCCAGCATTTT. Its translation: CAINADSNQPQHF. V gene TRBV10-3 combines with J gene TRBJ1-5; D gene uncertain. V lost 7 bases and J lost 0, with 7 bases in between. This CDR3 has 13 residues. The V gene's germline CDR1 is ENHRY and CDR2 SYGVKD.

The V call is TRBV3-1 (or the pseudogene TRBV3-2), the J call TRBJ1-2; no clear D gene. Germline V lookup: CDR1 LGHDT, CDR2 YNNKEL (reference sequence). V was pared by 1 base and J by 5 bases, with 11 bases between. CDR3 length: 14 residues. DNA for the CDR3: TGTGCCAGCAGCCAAGGAGGTTCGTCTTATGGCTACACCTTC. This encodes CASSQGGSSYGYTF.

A few counts support this clone. This chain uses TRBV30 with TRBJ1-5; 8 nucleotides line up with TRBD1. This CDR3 has 14 amino acids. Germline V gives CDR1 GTSNPN, CDR2 SVGIG (reference sequence). V was pared by 2 bases and J by 6 bases, with 6 bases of the junction left unmatched. CDR3 in DNA: TGTGCCTGGAGTCGGACAGGGATAGGTCAGCCCCAGCATTTT. It translates to CAWSRTGIGQPQHF. Full variable domain (missing parts from reference TRBV30 and TRBJ1-5): SQTIHQWPATLVQPVGSPLSLECTVEGTSNPNLYWYRQAAGRGLQLLFYSVGIGQISSEVPQNLSASRPQDRQFILSSKKLLLSDSGFYLCAWSRTGIGQPQHFGDGTRLSIL.

This sequence joins TRBV9 and TRBJ2-1; 7 nucleotides match TRBD1. Trimming removed 6 bases from V and 5 bases from J; junction bases left unmatched: 8. Germline CDR1 is SGDLS and CDR2 is YYNGEE. The CDR3 spans 14 residues. The DNA of the CDR3 is TGTGCCAGCAATCGACAGGGCCAGGACAATGAGCAGTTCTTC. This codes for CASNRQGQDNEQFF. The full variable domain, rest sourced from reference TRBV9 and TRBJ2-1, is DSGVTQTPKHLITATGQRVTLRCSPRSGDLSVYWYQQSLDQGLQFLIQYYNGEERAKGNILERFSAQQFPDLHSELNLSSLELGDSALYFCASNRQGQDNEQFFGPGTRLTVL.

The chain has TRBV2 and TRBJ1-2; 9 nucleotides match TRBD1. Trimming removed 2 bases from V and 2 bases from J; junction bases left unmatched: 3. Germline loops: CDR1 SNHLY, CDR2 FYNNEI. There are 15 residues in the CDR3. CDR3 region: CASSESGQGNYGYTF. For the CDR3, the DNA is TGTGCCAGCAGTGAATCGGGACAGGGAAACTATGGCTACACCTTC.

J is TRBJ2-5 and V is TRBV12-5; D not certain. Per germline, CDR1 LGHNT and CDR2 FRNRAP. The CDR3 extends over 13 amino acids. V shed 3 bases and J shed 1 base, with 6 bases lying between them. The CDR3, as DNA: TGTGCTAGTGGTTTAAACTTCCAAGAGACCCAGTACTTC. Encoded protein: CASGLNFQETQYF.

The gene calls are TRBV10-2 and TRBJ2-5, with a possible D match to TRBD2 (7 bases). The ends were cut back, 4 bases at V and 5 bases at J, with 8 bases in the middle. Germline lookup yields CDR1 WSHSY and CDR2 SAAADI. The CDR3 has 12 amino acids. CDR3 amino acids: CASSAGGETQYF. The DNA of the CDR3 is TGCGCCAGCAGTGCGGGGGGCGAGACCCAGTACTTC.

The chain couples TRBV5-4 to TRBJ2-3, with 9 bases that match TRBD2. This CDR3 has 12 amino acids. CDR1 and CDR2 from the germline V gene are SGHNT and YYREEE (reference sequence). The V segment lost 4 bases and the J segment 8 bases; nucleotides outside the gene matches: 2. The CDR3 loop reads CASSVTSGTQYF. Written as DNA, the CDR3 is TGTGCCAGCAGCGTGACTAGCGGTACGCAGTATTTT.

This sequence joins TRBV5-5 and TRBJ2-1; 10 nucleotides align to TRBD2. The germline CDR1 and CDR2 sequences are SGHKS and YYEKEE (reference sequence). J gave up 2 bases and V 2 bases, and 7 bases lay outside the gene matches. The CDR3 totals 17 residues. Here the CDR3 reads CASSLRASGGAYNEQFF. CDR3 coding DNA: TGTGCCAGCAGCTTAAGGGCTAGCGGGGGAGCCTACAATGAGCAGTTCTTC.